The present T cell receptor beta chain was sequenced within a study of blood T cell repertoires in COVID-19. Study-level information: Specimens from acute and convalescent COVID-19 originated in the United States, Italy and Spain. In each case, the material was cDNA or gDNA derived from T cells, B-cell-depleted T cells, or PBMCs.

As originally analysed: Estimation of nucleated cell counts was performed using reference gene primer amplification. The table came from immunoSEQ multiplex PCR; TCRdb's copy has only in-frame clones and leaves some out. D and trimming were read from the DNA, whereas the V and J calls and clone size are those reported in that table. This table holds approximately 100,000 clones, 92% found once. This CDR3 comprises 14 residues. The V end lost 5 bases, the J end lost 0 bases, and 8 bases lay between the germline ends. The V gene's germline CDR1 is SGHTA and CDR2 FQGNSA. The sequenced material came from peripheral blood. This rearrangement joins TRBV7-2 to TRBJ1-3; D gene ambiguous. The receptor was derived from an older man with acute or convalescent COVID-19. CDR3 DNA: TGTGCCAGCAGCCAGCAGGTCTCTGGAAACACCATATATTTT. This sequence encodes CASSQQVSGNTIYF.